The 24 T cell receptor beta chains below were found in one sample sequenced in a study of cytomegalovirus exposure and HLA in healthy donors. Primers included in the PCR were 60 Vbeta and 13 Jbeta primers. The data were produced by immunoSEQ multiplex PCR, yet TCRdb's version contains in-frame clones alone and is incomplete. The data hold around 170,000 clones, with 65% to 80% observed a single time. The sequencing input was PBMCs. The receptors shown here come from a woman aged 40-49 years in good health and CMV-seronegative.

This rearrangement joins TRBV9 to TRBJ2-3; D is unclear. V gave up 3 bases and J gave up 3 bases, with 5 bases separating them. Germline V gives CDR1 SGDLS, CDR2 YYNGEE. CDR3 size: 12 residues. The CDR3 DNA reads TGTGCCAGCAGCGCTCTGACAGATACGCAGTATTTT. Its protein is CASSALTDTQYF.

This clone appeared a few times. The rearrangement links TRBV6-5 to TRBJ1-5; possibly TRBD1 for D (6 bases). Germline loops: CDR1 MNHEY, CDR2 SVGAGI. Between the trimmed V and J ends, which lost 5 bases and 4 bases, there was a span of 12 bases. The CDR3 spans 14 residues. The CDR3 sequence: CASSKLTGNQPQHF. The CDR3 DNA is TGTGCCAGCAGTAAACTTACAGGGAATCAGCCCCAGCATTTT.

This sequence joins TRBV6-1 and TRBJ2-1; 15 bases are a match to TRBD2. CDR3 length: 17 amino acids. CDR1 is MNHNS and CDR2 is SASEGT in the germline V gene. The V and J ends lost 4 bases and 7 bases, in that order; junction bases with no gene match: 8. The CDR3 bases are TGTGCCAGCAGTGGCCGGACTAGCGGGAGGGCCGAGAATGAGCAGTTCTTC. This sequence encodes CASSGRTSGRAENEQFF.

The chain employs TRBV15 and TRBJ1-5; no clear D gene. Germline assignment: CDR1 LNHNV and CDR2 YYDKDF (reference sequence). V was clipped by 1 base and J by 0 bases, with 7 bases between them. The CDR3 runs 15 residues. Here the CDR3 DNA reads TGTGCCACCAGCAGAGCACACTATAGCAATCAGCCCCAGCATTTT. Protein product: CATSRAHYSNQPQHF.

V gene TRBV4-1 combines with J gene TRBJ1-6; no clear D gene. Trimming left V 1 base short and J 12 bases short, with 16 bases between. Germline loops: CDR1 MGHRA, CDR2 YSYEKL. The CDR3 contains 15 residues. CDR3 nucleotide sequence: TGCGCCAGCAGCCAAGGACCGGCAGGCGAAAAACCCCTCCACTTT. It specifies CASSQGPAGEKPLHF.

This chain uses TRBV18 with TRBJ1-5; the D gene is possibly TRBD1 (5 bases). Trimming shortened V by 5 bases and J by 4 bases, and 18 bases separated the two germline ends. This CDR3 is 16 amino acids long. Germline lookup yields CDR1 KGHSH and CDR2 LQKENI. The CDR3 loop is CASSSGSHRTNQPQHF. The CDR3 DNA reads TGTGCCAGCTCATCCGGATCCCACCGGACAAATCAGCCCCAGCATTTT.

The rearrangement uses TRBV5-1 and TRBJ2-7; 7 bases map to TRBD2. The germline V gene encodes CDR1 SGHRS and CDR2 YFSETQ. The CDR3 has 15 amino acids. V was pared by 0 bases and J by 3 bases, with 6 bases of the junction left unmatched. CDR3: CASSLGAGVYYEQYF. CDR3 DNA sequence: TGCGCCAGCAGCTTGGGGGCGGGAGTATACTACGAGCAGTACTTC. Full variable domain (remainder filled in from reference TRBV5-1 and TRBJ2-7): KAGVTQTPRYLIKTRGQQVTLSCSPISGHRSVSWYQQTPGQGLQFLFEYFSETQRNKGNFPGRFSGRQFSNSRSEMNVSTLELGDSALYLCASSLGAGVYYEQYFGPGTRLTVT.

This rearrangement joins TRBV5-1 to TRBJ2-3, with 10 positions matching TRBD2. The CDR3 consists of 14 residues. J gave up 4 bases and V 2 bases, and 1 base lay outside the gene matches. Germline CDR1 SGHRS, CDR2 YFSETQ. CDR3 amino acids: CASSLAGGPDTQYF. The CDR3 region has the DNA TGCGCCAGCAGCTTAGCGGGGGGGCCAGATACGCAGTATTTT.

The chain combines TRBV6-4 with TRBJ2-5, with a possible D match to TRBD1 (6 bases). V was trimmed by 8 bases and J by 4 bases, leaving 23 bases between them. CDR3 size: 16 residues. CDR1 and CDR2 from the germline V gene are MRHNA and SNTAGT. In nucleotides, the CDR3 is TGTGCCAGCCCCCCTTTGAGGGACAACTTACCAGAGACCCAGTACTTC. This translates into CASPPLRDNLPETQYF.

The chain has TRBV18 and TRBJ2-1, with 11 positions matching TRBD2. The V and J ends lost 1 base and 0 bases, in that order; junction bases with no gene match: 5. Germline V gene sequence: CDR1 KGHSH, CDR2 LQKENI. The length of the CDR3 is 18 residues. In nucleotides, the CDR3 is TGTGCCAGCTCACCACGGGCTAGCGGGAGGAGCTCCTACAATGAGCAGTTCTTC. It yields the protein CASSPRASGRSSYNEQFF. Based on the CDR3 plus reference TRBV18 and TRBJ2-1, the full variable domain is NAGVMQNPRHLVRRRGQEARLRCSPMKGHSHVYWYRQLPEEGLKFMVYLQKENIIDESGMPKERFSAEFPKEGPSILRIQQVVRGDSAAYFCASSPRASGRSSYNEQFFGPGTRLTVL.

The chain recombines TRBV7-2 with TRBJ1-4, with TRBD1 identical over 7 bases. With 5 bases clipped from V and 3 bases from J, the junction kept 6 bases outside the gene matches. This CDR3 region has 15 residues. Germline lookup yields CDR1 SGHTA and CDR2 FQGNSA. CDR3 sequence (DNA): TGTGCCAGCAGCACTGAGGGGGCATCTAATGAAAAACTGTTTTTT. This encodes CASSTEGASNEKLFF. The full variable domain, with the rest looked up from reference TRBV7-2 and TRBJ1-4, is GAGVSQSPSNKVTEKGKDVELRCDPISGHTALYWYRQSLGQGLEFLIYFQGNSAPDKSGLPSDRFSAERTGGSVSTLTIQRTQQEDSAVYLCASSTEGASNEKLFFGSGTQLSVL.

V gene TRBV6-6 combines with J gene TRBJ1-2, with D hard to call. V lost 0 bases, J lost 3 bases, and 8 bases lay in between. CDR3 length: 14 amino acids. Per the germline V gene, CDR1 is MNHNY and CDR2 is SVGAGI (reference sequence). The CDR3 region has the DNA TGTGCCAGCAGTTACTCCCGGGTGCACTATGGCTACACCTTC. Translating gives CASSYSRVHYGYTF.

This chain connects TRBV19 to TRBJ1-5; D remains unclear. The CDR3 loop spans 14 amino acids. Trimming cost V 6 bases and J 3 bases, with 12 bases left between them. Looked up from germline, CDR1 is LNHDA and CDR2 is SQIVND (reference sequence). This chain's CDR3 is CASSPYTNNQPQHF. CDR3 nucleotides: TGTGCCAGTAGCCCATACACAAACAATCAGCCCCAGCATTTT.

This chain joins TRBV29-1 and TRBJ2-5, with D perhaps TRBD1 (8 bases). Germline values: CDR1 SQVTM, CDR2 ANQGSEA. This CDR3 comprises 13 residues. The V gene lost 7 bases and the J gene lost 5 bases, with 17 bases spanning the gap. In nucleotides, the CDR3 is TGCAGCGCCCCTGACAGGGGAGGGGAGACCCAGTACTTC. Protein product: CSAPDRGGETQYF.

The chain links TRBV7-2 to TRBJ2-4; perhaps TRBD1 as D (5 bases). This CDR3 region has 15 residues. Germline values: CDR1 SGHTA, CDR2 FQGNSA. Between the trimmed V and J ends, which lost 5 bases and 5 bases, there was a span of 16 bases. The CDR3 sequence: CASSPPGRPQNIQYF. The CDR3 DNA is TGTGCCAGCAGCCCTCCAGGGCGTCCCCAAAACATTCAGTACTTC. Full variable domain (rest looked up from reference TRBV7-2 and TRBJ2-4): GAGVSQSPSNKVTEKGKDVELRCDPISGHTALYWYRQSLGQGLEFLIYFQGNSAPDKSGLPSDRFSAERTGGSVSTLTIQRTQQEDSAVYLCASSPPGRPQNIQYFGAGTRLSVL.

The chain employs TRBV6-1 and TRBJ1-3, with TRBD1 matching over 8 bases. This CDR3 comprises 14 residues. CDR1 is MNHNS, CDR2 SASEGT, per germline. Germline trimming cut 10 bases from V and 4 bases from J; bases unmatched to any gene: 9. The CDR3 DNA sequence: TGTGCCACTTACCCCAGGGGGCTCGGAAACACCATATATTTT. Translation: CATYPRGLGNTIYF.

The gene calls are TRBV11-1 and TRBJ2-1; 8 bases match TRBD2. Trimming cost V 1 base and J 8 bases; bases outside gene matches: 10. There are 16 residues in the CDR3. Germline lookup yields CDR1 SGHAT and CDR2 FQDESV (reference sequence). The CDR3 region is CASSLEWAGGMDEQFF. CDR3 nucleotides: TGTGCCAGCAGCTTAGAGTGGGCGGGAGGCATGGATGAGCAGTTCTTC.

The J gene is TRBJ2-1, the V gene TRBV4-1; 9 positions match TRBD1. The CDR3 runs to 17 residues. Looked up from germline, CDR1 is MGHRA and CDR2 is YSYEKL. The ends lost 4 bases at V and 6 bases at J; junction bases unmatched: 13. As DNA, the CDR3 is TGCGCCAGCAGCCTTACCCGGGGGACAGGGATTCTCAATGAGCAGTTCTTC. Translating gives CASSLTRGTGILNEQFF.

The chain employs TRBV10-3 and TRBJ1-2; a weak D match, TRBD1 (5 bases). CDR3 length equals 16 residues. V was pared by 4 bases and J by 4 bases, with 19 bases between. Germline V gene lookup returns CDR1 ENHRY and CDR2 SYGVKD. In DNA form, the CDR3 reads TGTGCCATCAGTGGAGTAGGGCCGGCCCAGGGCTATGGCTACACCTTC. Its translation is CAISGVGPAQGYGYTF.

The table lists this clone with a few counts. This chain connects TRBV7-9 to TRBJ2-3; 9 bases align to TRBD1. The germline CDR1 and CDR2 sequences are SEHNR and FQNEAQ (reference sequence). The CDR3 runs to 15 residues. J gave up 6 bases and V 4 bases, and 8 bases lay outside the gene matches. The CDR3 here is CASSWGTGSGDTQYF. The CDR3 DNA follows: TGTGCCAGCAGCTGGGGGACAGGGAGTGGCGATACGCAGTATTTT. Supplemented by reference TRBV7-9 and TRBJ2-3, the full variable domain reads DTGVSQNPRHKITKRGQNVTFRCDPISEHNRLYWYRQTLGQGPEFLTYFQNEAQLEKSRLLSDRFSAERPKGSFSTLEIQRTEQGDSAMYLCASSWGTGSGDTQYFGPGTRLTVL.

The V call is TRBV30, the J call TRBJ2-7; no reliable D call. Trimming shortened V by 1 base and J by 3 bases, and 7 bases separated the two germline ends. From germline, CDR1 is GTSNPN and CDR2 SVGIG (reference sequence). The CDR3 runs 12 residues. The CDR3 coding sequence is TGTGCCTGGAGTGGCAGGAACTACGAGCAGTACTTC. Its translation is CAWSGRNYEQYF.

This chain connects TRBV27 to TRBJ1-5; TRBD1 matches at 10 bases. From germline, CDR1 is MNHEY and CDR2 SMNVEV (reference sequence). This CDR3 has 15 amino acids. The junction had 6 bases not matched to a gene; V was cut back by 4 bases and J by 6 bases. Here the CDR3 reads CASSSDRGPGQPQHF. The CDR3 DNA reads TGTGCCAGCAGTTCAGACAGGGGGCCAGGTCAGCCCCAGCATTTT.

The J gene is TRBJ1-3, the V gene TRBV7-8; D perhaps matches TRBD1 (5 bases). This CDR3 contains 15 residues. Germline V lookup: CDR1 SGHVS, CDR2 FQNEAQ. Trimming removed 1 base from V and 3 bases from J, with 10 bases in between. In nucleotides, the CDR3 is TGTGCCAGCAGCTTAGTGCAGGGTGGTGGAAACACCATATATTTT. Translated, it gives CASSLVQGGGNTIYF.

J is TRBJ1-1 and V is TRBV6-4; D possibly corresponds to TRBD1 (6 bases). Germline CDR1 reads MRHNA; CDR2 reads SNTAGT. There are 14 residues in the CDR3. Trimming removed 4 bases at V and 5 bases at J, with 14 bases between. The CDR3 reads CASSVGQGWTEAFF. CDR3 DNA: TGTGCCAGCAGTGTTGGGCAGGGGTGGACTGAAGCTTTCTTT.